These T cell receptor beta chains were read from a single sample in a study of cytomegalovirus exposure and HLA in healthy donors. Only in-frame clones appear in the TCRdb table, and some are missing; sequencing was by immunoSEQ multiplex PCR. The sample contains some 140,000 clones, approximately 70% of which appear only once. The sequenced sample consisted of PBMCs. The receptors were gathered from a woman between 35 and 50 years old in good health and CMV-seronegative. The CDR3 runs from the conserved cysteine through the conserved F or W. A D gene is named only where the DNA matches it firmly. Clone size is shown for a subset of rows, as once, few, many or a class of expanded clone.

TRBV6-6	TRBJ1-4	.	few	CASSYFYSPNEKLFF	TGTGCCAGCAGTTACTTTTACAGCCCTAATGAAAAACTGTTTTTT
TRBV2	TRBJ2-3	.	.	CASTVQGPDTQYF	TGTGCCAGCACCGTACAGGGCCCAGATACGCAGTATTTT
TRBV27	TRBJ2-5	.	.	CASSLQGAETQYF	TGTGCCAGCAGTTTACAGGGTGCAGAGACCCAGTACTTC
TRBV6-5	TRBJ1-1	TRBD1	few	CASSYSGQGSTEAFF	TGTGCCAGCAGTTACTCTGGACAGGGGAGCACTGAAGCTTTCTTT
TRBV7-7	TRBJ2-2	TRBD2	.	CASSLERDPGELFF	TGTGCTAGCAGCTTAGAGCGGGACCCCGGGGAGCTGTTTTTT
TRBV9	TRBJ1-1	.	.	CASSPRPMNTEAFF	TGTGCCAGCAGCCCGCGTCCCATGAACACTGAAGCTTTCTTT
TRBV7-2	TRBJ2-5	TRBD2	once	CASSRGGSPETQYF	TGTGCCAGCAGCCGCGGGGGGTCCCCAGAGACCCAGTACTTC
TRBV9	TRBJ1-3	.	once	CASSFQDGNTIYF	TGTGCCAGCAGCTTCCAGGATGGAAACACCATATATTTT
TRBV19	TRBJ1-4	TRBD1	few	CASSETGTTNEKLFF	TGTGCCAGTAGCGAGACAGGGACAACTAATGAAAAACTGTTTTTT
TRBV19	TRBJ1-1	TRBD1	.	CASTRTGWHTEAFF	TGTGCCAGTACCCGGACAGGGTGGCACACTGAAGCTTTCTTT
TRBV6-1	TRBJ1-5	TRBD1	.	CASSEWDRGINQPQHF	TGTGCCAGCAGTGAGTGGGACAGGGGAATCAATCAGCCCCAGCATTTT
TRBV5-4	TRBJ2-3	TRBD1	few	CASSLGTGNRDTQYF	TGTGCCAGCAGCTTAGGGACAGGGAATAGAGATACGCAGTATTTT
TRBV9	TRBJ1-6	.	few	CASSVGQGYNSPLHF	TGTGCCAGCAGCGTAGGTCAGGGCTATAATTCACCCCTCCACTTT
TRBV9	TRBJ2-1	TRBD1	.	CASSAPSGTGNNEQFF	TGTGCCAGCAGCGCCCCTTCCGGGACAGGGAACAATGAGCAGTTCTTC
TRBV6-5	TRBJ2-5	TRBD1	once	CASSYSRDSQETQYF	TGTGCCAGCAGTTACTCGAGGGACAGCCAAGAGACCCAGTACTTC
TRBV18	TRBJ2-2	TRBD1	.	CASSLGTGGNTGELFF	TGTGCCAGCTCACTCGGGACAGGGGGAAACACCGGGGAGCTGTTTTTT
TRBV2	TRBJ2-1	TRBD2	.	CASRGLENEQFF	TGTGCCAGCAGAGGACTAGAGAATGAGCAGTTCTTC
TRBV5-8	TRBJ2-3	.	.	CARRGGPPDTQYF	TGTGCCCGGAGGGGGGGCCCCCCAGATACGCAGTATTTT
TRBV28	TRBJ1-4	TRBD1	.	CASSSGGQENEKLFF	TGTGCCAGTTCCTCCGGTGGACAGGAGAATGAAAAACTGTTTTTT
TRBV12-5	TRBJ2-3	TRBD2	.	CASGLDTSGYTDTQYF	TGTGCTAGTGGTTTGGACACTAGCGGATACACAGATACGCAGTATTTT
TRBV9	TRBJ2-3	TRBD2	.	CASSVGTSGGIEDTQYF	TGTGCCAGCAGCGTAGGTACGAGCGGGGGGATTGAAGATACGCAGTATTTT
TRBV6-1	TRBJ1-2	.	.	CASRVQGIAGYTF	TGTGCCAGCAGGGTACAGGGTATAGCTGGCTACACCTTC
TRBV4-1	TRBJ2-2	TRBD2	.	CASSQLWSGGATGELFF	TGCGCCAGCAGCCAACTTTGGAGCGGGGGGGCCACCGGGGAGCTGTTTTTT
TRBV4-1	TRBJ2-1	TRBD2	.	CASSHPSGGLSYNEQFF	TGCGCCAGCAGCCATCCCAGCGGGGGACTCTCCTACAATGAGCAGTTCTTC
TRBV7-9	TRBJ1-5	.	once	CSSSTGNQPQHF	TGTTCCAGCAGCACAGGGAATCAGCCCCAGCATTTT
TRBV9	TRBJ1-1	.	.	CASSALPGGLNTEAFF	TGTGCCAGCAGCGCCCTCCCGGGGGGATTGAACACTGAAGCTTTCTTT
TRBV15	TRBJ2-3	TRBD2	.	CATSRETSGGADTQYF	TGTGCCACCAGCAGAGAGACTAGCGGGGGGGCAGATACGCAGTATTTT
TRBV9	TRBJ1-2	.	.	CASSVVEGTTNYGYTF	TGTGCCAGCAGCGTAGTGGAGGGGACCACTAACTATGGCTACACCTTC
TRBV7-2	TRBJ2-5	TRBD2	.	CASSPGGAETQYF	TGTGCCAGCAGCCCCGGGGGGGCGGAGACCCAGTACTTC
TRBV5-1	TRBJ1-1	.	.	CASNFGGLVDPTEAFF	TGCGCCAGCAACTTCGGGGGGCTTGTGGACCCGACTGAAGCTTTCTTT
TRBV27	TRBJ2-2	TRBD2	.	CASSLGLARYTGELFF	TGTGCCAGCAGTCTCGGACTAGCCCGGTACACCGGGGAGCTGTTTTTT
TRBV6-6	TRBJ1-2	.	few	CASSSPLGQFHGYTF	TGTGCCAGCAGTTCCCCTCTTGGGCAATTCCATGGCTACACCTTC
TRBV11-3	TRBJ2-3	.	once	CASSVGAHTDTQYF	TGTGCCAGCAGTGTGGGGGCCCACACAGATACGCAGTATTTT
TRBV2	TRBJ2-7	TRBD2	few	CATMPGLVPYEQYF	TGTGCCACCATGCCGGGACTAGTTCCCTACGAGCAGTACTTC
TRBV5-1	TRBJ1-1	TRBD1	few	CASSSGQGYTEAFF	TGCGCCAGCAGCTCGGGACAGGGGTACACTGAAGCTTTCTTT